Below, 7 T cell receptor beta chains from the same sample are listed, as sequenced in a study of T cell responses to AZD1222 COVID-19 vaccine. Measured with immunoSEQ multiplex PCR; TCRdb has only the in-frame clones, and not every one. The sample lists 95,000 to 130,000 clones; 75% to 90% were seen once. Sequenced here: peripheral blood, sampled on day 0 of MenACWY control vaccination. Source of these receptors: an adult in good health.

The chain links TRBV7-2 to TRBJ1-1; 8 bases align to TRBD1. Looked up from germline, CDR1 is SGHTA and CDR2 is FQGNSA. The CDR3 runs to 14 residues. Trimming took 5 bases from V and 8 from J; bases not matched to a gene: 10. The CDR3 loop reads CASSLDRGWGEAFF. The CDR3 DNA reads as TGTGCCAGCAGCCTTGACAGGGGCTGGGGCGAAGCTTTCTTT.

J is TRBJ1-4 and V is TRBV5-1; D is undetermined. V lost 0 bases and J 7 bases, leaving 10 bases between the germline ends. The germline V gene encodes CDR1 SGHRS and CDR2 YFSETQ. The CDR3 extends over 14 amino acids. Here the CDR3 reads CASSLGETGEKLFF. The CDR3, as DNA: TGCGCCAGCAGCTTGGGGGAGACCGGTGAAAAACTGTTTTTT.

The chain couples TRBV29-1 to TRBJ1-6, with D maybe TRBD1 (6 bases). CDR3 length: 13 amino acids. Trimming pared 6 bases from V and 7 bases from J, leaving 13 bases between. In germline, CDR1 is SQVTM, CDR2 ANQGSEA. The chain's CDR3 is CSVLDRSNSPLHF. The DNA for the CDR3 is TGCAGCGTCCTGGACAGATCCAATTCACCCCTCCACTTT.

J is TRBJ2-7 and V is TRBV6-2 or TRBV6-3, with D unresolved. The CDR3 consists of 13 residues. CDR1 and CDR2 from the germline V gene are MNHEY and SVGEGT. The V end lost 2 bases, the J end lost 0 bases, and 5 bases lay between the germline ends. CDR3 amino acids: CASSYQNSYEQYF. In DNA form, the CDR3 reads TGTGCCAGCAGTTACCAGAACTCCTACGAGCAGTACTTC.

CDR3 sequence: CASIGVSNTEAFF. For the CDR3, the DNA is TGTGCCAGCATCGGGGTTTCGAACACTGAAGCTTTCTTT. The chain is built from TRBV2 and TRBJ1-1, with D uncertain. Germline loops: CDR1 SNHLY, CDR2 FYNNEI. With 7 bases removed from V and 1 base from J, the gap between germline ends came to 10 bases. The CDR3 contains 13 residues.

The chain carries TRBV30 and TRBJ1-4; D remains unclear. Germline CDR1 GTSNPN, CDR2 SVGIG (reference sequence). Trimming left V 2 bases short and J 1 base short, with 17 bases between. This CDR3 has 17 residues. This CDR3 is CAWSSQDRGRTNEKLFF. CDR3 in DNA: TGTGCCTGGAGTAGTCAGGACCGTGGGAGAACTAATGAAAAACTGTTTTTT.

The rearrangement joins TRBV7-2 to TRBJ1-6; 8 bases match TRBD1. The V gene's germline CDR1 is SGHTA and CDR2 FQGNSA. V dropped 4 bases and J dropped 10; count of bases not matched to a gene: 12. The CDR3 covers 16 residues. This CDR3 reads CASSSTAQGAGSPLHF. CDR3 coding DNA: TGTGCCAGCAGCTCAACCGCTCAGGGGGCTGGATCACCCCTCCACTTT.